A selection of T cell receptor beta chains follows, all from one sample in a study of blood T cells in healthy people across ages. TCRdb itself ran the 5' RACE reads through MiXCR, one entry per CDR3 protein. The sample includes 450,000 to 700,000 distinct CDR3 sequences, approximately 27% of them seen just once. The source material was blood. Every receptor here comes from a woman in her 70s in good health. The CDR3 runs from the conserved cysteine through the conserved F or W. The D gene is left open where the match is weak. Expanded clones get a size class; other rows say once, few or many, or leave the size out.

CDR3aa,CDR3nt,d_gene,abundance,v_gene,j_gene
CASSQFPSGVRETQYF,TGCGCCAGCAGCCAGTTCCCCTCGGGGGTCCGGGAGACCCAGTACTTC,-,many,TRBV4-1,TRBJ2-5
CASSPRRGGPNEQFF,TGTGCTAGCAGCCCCCGACGAGGGGGCCCAAATGAGCAGTTCTTC,TRBD1,-,TRBV12-3/TRBV12-4,TRBJ2-1
CASSQADRAAYGYTF,TGTGCCAGCAGCCAAGCGGACAGGGCGGCCTATGGCTACACCTTC,TRBD1,-,TRBV3-1,TRBJ1-2
CASSLQGAWNSPLHF,TGTGCCAGCAGCTTGCAGGGGGCTTGGAATTCACCCCTCCACTTT,TRBD1,-,TRBV7-3,TRBJ1-6
CASSLQGEWAGELFF,TGTGCCAGCAGTCTACAGGGGGAGTGGGCCGGGGAGCTGTTTTTT,TRBD1,-,TRBV6-2/TRBV6-3,TRBJ2-2
CASSRQNNYGYTF,TGTGCCAGCAGTCGACAGAATAACTATGGCTACACCTTC,-,-,TRBV28,TRBJ1-2
CASSVPSNEKLVF,TGTGCCAGCAGCGTCCCCTCTAATGAAAAACTGGTTTTT,-,few,TRBV7-9,TRBJ1-4
CASSQTGGPYTEAFF,TGTGCCAGCAGCCAAACAGGGGGCCCTTACACTGAAGCTTTCTTT,TRBD1,few,TRBV3-1,TRBJ1-1
CASSQRRDRGRTGYGCTF,TGTGCCAGCAGCCAAAGAAGGGACAGGGGGCGTACAGGGTATGGCTGCACCTTC,TRBD1,few,TRBV3-1,TRBJ1-2
CASSLDGHFSNYGYTF,TGTGCCAGCAGCTTAGATGGGCACTTTTCTAACTATGGCTACACCTTC,-,-,TRBV7-9,TRBJ1-2
CSGSGGAMAKNIQYF,TGCAGTGGTAGCGGGGGGGCTATGGCCAAAAACATTCAGTACTTC,TRBD2,-,TRBV20-1,TRBJ2-4
CASSLPGQGGEDTQYF,TGTGCCAGCAGCCTACCCGGACAGGGGGGGGAAGATACGCAGTATTTT,TRBD1,-,TRBV11-3,TRBJ2-3
CSAGGEASEQFF,TGCAGTGCCGGCGGGGAGGCCAGTGAGCAGTTCTTC,-,-,TRBV20-1,TRBJ2-1
CSVQKNPGQGNNEQFF,TGCAGCGTCCAAAAAAATCCGGGACAGGGAAACAATGAGCAGTTCTTC,TRBD1,-,TRBV29-1,TRBJ2-1
CASSPISGGDTGELFF,TGCGCCAGCAGCCCAATCAGCGGGGGGGACACCGGGGAGCTGTTTTTT,TRBD2,few,TRBV5-1,TRBJ2-2
CASSRLGVSSYEQYF,TGTGCCAGCAGCCGTCTGGGGGTTAGCTCCTACGAGCAGTACTTC,-,-,TRBV7-2,TRBJ2-7
CASSGQVGEKLFF,TGTGCCAGCAGCGGACAGGTCGGTGAAAAACTGTTTTTT,TRBD1,few,TRBV25-1,TRBJ1-4
CASSSGQGAKTEAFF,TGTGCCAGCAGTTCGGGACAGGGGGCAAAGACTGAAGCTTTCTTT,TRBD1,few,TRBV28,TRBJ1-1
CASSQEGLAFEQFF,TGTGCCAGCAGCCAAGAGGGACTAGCATTTGAGCAGTTCTTC,TRBD2,-,TRBV14,TRBJ2-1
CASSLRRRRQEETQYF,TGTGCCAGCAGCTTAAGACGCCGCCGGCAAGAGGAGACCCAGTACTTC,-,few,TRBV7-2,TRBJ2-5
CASSLSAEQFF,TGTGCCAGCAGTTTAAGCGCTGAGCAGTTCTTC,-,-,TRBV11-1,TRBJ2-1
CASSSWTANLGTNEKLFF,TGTGCCAGCAGCTCGTGGACAGCCAACCTGGGAACTAATGAAAAACTGTTTTTT,-,many,TRBV5-4,TRBJ1-4
CASSASSGGASYNEQFF,TGTGCCAGCAGCGCGTCTAGCGGGGGGGCGTCCTACAATGAGCAGTTCTTC,TRBD2,many,TRBV7-2,TRBJ2-1
CASSKGPLETQYF,TGTGCCAGCAGTAAGGGACCCCTGGAGACCCAGTACTTC,-,-,TRBV2,TRBJ2-5
CASSLGHRSAQQYF,TGTGCCAGCAGTCTCGGGCACAGGTCGGCCCAGCAGTACTTC,-,-,TRBV12-3/TRBV12-4,TRBJ2-5
CAPSDSAGGANTGELFF,TGCGCCCCCAGTGACTCCGCCGGAGGCGCGAACACCGGGGAGCTGTTTTTT,-,few,TRBV24-1,TRBJ2-2